This TCR beta chain is drawn from a study of siplizumab effects on memory and regulatory T cells (dated 2019 in TCRdb). Regarding the study in general: The effect of the anti-CD2 antibody siplizumab on alloreactive T-cell subsets was examined in allogeneic mixed lymphocyte reactions constructed from human PBMCs.

Sorted unstimulated T cells and proliferating T cells recovered from mixed lymphocyte reactions were subjected to TCRbeta CDR3 sequencing. Fresh whole blood from approximately ten HLA-typed healthy donors was used to isolate PBMCs. Turning to this clone: No cognate antigen has been identified for it. Nothing much larger sits one base from this clone, and base qualities are not available.

Preparation of the library involved the immunoSEQ multiplex PCR assay. Roughly 10^5 TCR templates per sample were assayed on the deep sequencing platform. Genomic DNA extracted from sorted T cells was used for TCRbeta CDR3 sequencing. Under the source paper's analysis protocol: The R programming language was used for the clonal analysis of the TCRbeta CDR3 data. Alloreactive CD4+ and CD8+ clones were identified by comparing unstimulated samples to CFSE-low samples taken after the reaction. Regulatory or non-regulatory origin of alloreactive CD4+ clones was assigned by matching sequences to the sorted unstimulated Treg and non-Treg repertoires. Here the immuneACCESS table is served through TCRdb, limited to in-frame sequences with V and J called. Missing clones are a known gap in these copies; in checked studies unresolved V genes cover under half, and the rest lacks a known reason. Clone size and V and J calls were adopted from that table, with D and trimming inferred from the DNA. The sample table lists approximately 91,000 clones, around 95% of them with a count of one. The leading ten clones occupy about 18% of the sample.

The V end gives up 1 base and the J end 5 bases, leaving 5 bases in the junction not matched to a gene. According to the germline V gene (reference sequence), CDR1 reads LNHDA and CDR2 reads SQIVND. CDR3 length: 15 amino acids, cysteine to phenylalanine. Only the CDR3 DNA is retained, 45 bases long and in frame from the first base. Study-wide findings and limitations: No functional confirmation was obtained for the suppressive function of proliferating Tregs from siplizumab cultures. Because sequences at frequencies below about 10^-5 were poorly captured, only a minor fraction of alloreactive clones could be mapped back to unstimulated subsets. Compared with memory T cells, unstimulated naive T cells appeared more diverse, and naive cells seemed to make a substantial contribution to the alloresponse. Siplizumab significantly lowered the cumulative frequency of alloreactive sequences that could be traced to unstimulated CD4+ memory T cells. About 80-96% of proliferating CD4+ or CD8+ clones could not be given a naive or memory phenotype. Among mappable alloreactive CD4+ clones, the Treg-derived fraction averaged about 75% with siplizumab versus about 25% in control reactions.

Sample: CD8+ T cells sorted from blood. The sequence links TRBV19 to TRBJ2-1; 7 central bases correspond to TRBD1. This TCR was recovered from a human donor in good health. CDR3 sequence: CASSIGDSFNNEQFF. In nucleotide form, the sequence is TGTGCCAGTAGTATAGGGGACAGCTTTAACAATGAGCAGTTCTTC.